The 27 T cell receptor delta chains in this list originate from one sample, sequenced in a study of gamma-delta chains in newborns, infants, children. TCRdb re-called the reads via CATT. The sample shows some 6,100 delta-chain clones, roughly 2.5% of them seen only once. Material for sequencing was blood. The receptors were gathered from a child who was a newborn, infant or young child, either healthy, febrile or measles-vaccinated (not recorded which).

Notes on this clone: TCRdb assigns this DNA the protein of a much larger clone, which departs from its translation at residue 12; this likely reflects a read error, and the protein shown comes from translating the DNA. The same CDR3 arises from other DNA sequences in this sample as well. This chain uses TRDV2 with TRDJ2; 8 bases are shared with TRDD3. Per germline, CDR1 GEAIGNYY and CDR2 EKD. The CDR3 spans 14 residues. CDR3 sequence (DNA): TGTGCCTGTGACGTACTTGGGGATACAGCACAACCCTTCTTT. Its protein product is CACDVLGDTAQPFF.

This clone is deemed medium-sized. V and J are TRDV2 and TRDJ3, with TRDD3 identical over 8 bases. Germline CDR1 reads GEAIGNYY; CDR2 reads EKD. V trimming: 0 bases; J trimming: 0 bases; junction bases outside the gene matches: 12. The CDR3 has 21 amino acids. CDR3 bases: TGTGCCTGTGACACCGGGGGACTACTGGGGGTCAACTCCTGGGACACCCGACAGATGTTTTTC. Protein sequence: CACDTGGLLGVNSWDTRQMFF.

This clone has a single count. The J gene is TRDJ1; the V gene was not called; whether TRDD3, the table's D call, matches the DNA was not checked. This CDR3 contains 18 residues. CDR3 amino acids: CALGELGLLGDTADKLIF. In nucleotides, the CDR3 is TGTGCTCTTGGGGAACTAGGCCTACTGGGGGATACCGCCGATAAACTCATCTTT.

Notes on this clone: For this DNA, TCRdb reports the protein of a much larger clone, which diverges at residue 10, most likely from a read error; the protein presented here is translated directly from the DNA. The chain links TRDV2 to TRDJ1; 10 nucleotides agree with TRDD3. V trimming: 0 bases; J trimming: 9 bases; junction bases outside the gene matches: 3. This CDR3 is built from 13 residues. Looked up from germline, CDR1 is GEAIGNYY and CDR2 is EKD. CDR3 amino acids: CACDTWGIHELIF. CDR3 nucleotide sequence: TGTGCCTGTGACACCTGGGGGATACATGAACTCATCTTT.

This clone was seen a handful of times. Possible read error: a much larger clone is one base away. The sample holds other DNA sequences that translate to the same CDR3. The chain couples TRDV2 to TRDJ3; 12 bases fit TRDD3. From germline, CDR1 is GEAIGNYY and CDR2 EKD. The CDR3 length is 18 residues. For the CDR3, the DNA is TGTGCCTGCGACACCGCTGGGGGATACGCCCGGGACACCCGACAGATGTTTTTC. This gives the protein CACDTAGGYARDTRQMFF.

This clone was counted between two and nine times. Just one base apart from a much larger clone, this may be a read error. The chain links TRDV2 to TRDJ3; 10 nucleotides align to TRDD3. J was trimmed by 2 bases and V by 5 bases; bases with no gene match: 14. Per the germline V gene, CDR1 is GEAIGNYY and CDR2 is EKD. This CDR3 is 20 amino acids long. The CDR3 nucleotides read TGTGCCTGTGGCACTATAAACGGGGGATACGCAACCTGGGACACCCGACAGATGTTTTTC. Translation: CACGTINGGYATWDTRQMFF.

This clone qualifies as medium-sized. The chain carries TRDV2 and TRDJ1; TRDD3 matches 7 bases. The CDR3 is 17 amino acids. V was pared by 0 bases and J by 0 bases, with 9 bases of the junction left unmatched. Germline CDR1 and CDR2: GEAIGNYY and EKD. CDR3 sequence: CACDTVVRDTYTDKLIF. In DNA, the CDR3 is TGTGCCTGTGACACCGTTGTGAGGGATACATACACCGATAAACTCATCTTT.

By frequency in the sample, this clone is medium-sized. The CDR3 loop reads CALGELVGDTRRTDKLIF. The CDR3 DNA reads TGTGCTCTTGGGGAACTTGTGGGGGATACCCGGCGAACCGATAAACTCATCTTT. The V call is TRDV1, the J call TRDJ1, with 10 bases matching TRDD3. The CDR3 contains 18 residues. Trimming cost V 0 bases and J 2 bases; bases outside gene matches: 9. CDR1 is TSWWSYY, CDR2 QGS, per germline.

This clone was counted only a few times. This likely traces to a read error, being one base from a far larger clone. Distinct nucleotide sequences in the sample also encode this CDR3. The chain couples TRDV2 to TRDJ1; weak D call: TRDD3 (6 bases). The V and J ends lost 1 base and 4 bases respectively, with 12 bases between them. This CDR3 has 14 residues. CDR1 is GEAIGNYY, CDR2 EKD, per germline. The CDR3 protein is CACDTVGVVDKLIF. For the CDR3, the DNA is TGTGCCTGTGACACAGTGGGGGTCGTCGATAAACTCATCTTT.

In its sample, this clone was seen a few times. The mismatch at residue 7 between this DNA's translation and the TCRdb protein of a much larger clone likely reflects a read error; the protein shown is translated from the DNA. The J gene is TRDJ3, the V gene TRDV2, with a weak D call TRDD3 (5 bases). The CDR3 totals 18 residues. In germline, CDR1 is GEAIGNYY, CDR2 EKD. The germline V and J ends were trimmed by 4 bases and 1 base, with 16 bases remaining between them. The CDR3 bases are TGTGCCTGTGATATGGGGTATACGCGTTCCTGGGACACCCGACAGATGTTTTTC. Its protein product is CACDMGYTRSWDTRQMFF.

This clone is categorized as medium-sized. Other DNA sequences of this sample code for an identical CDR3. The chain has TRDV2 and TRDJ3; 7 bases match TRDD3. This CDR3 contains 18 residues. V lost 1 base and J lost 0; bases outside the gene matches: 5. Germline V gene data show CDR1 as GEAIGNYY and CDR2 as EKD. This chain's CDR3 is CACDTGGPTSWDTRQMFF. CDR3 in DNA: TGTGCCTGTGACACTGGGGGACCTACCTCCTGGGACACCCGACAGATGTTTTTC.

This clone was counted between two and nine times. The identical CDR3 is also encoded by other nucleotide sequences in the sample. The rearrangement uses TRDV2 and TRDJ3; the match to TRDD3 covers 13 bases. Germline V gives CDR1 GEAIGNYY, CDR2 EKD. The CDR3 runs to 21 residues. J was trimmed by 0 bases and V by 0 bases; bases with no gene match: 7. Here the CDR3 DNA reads TGTGCCTGTGACACCGTACTGGGGGATACGTTAAGCTCCTGGGACACCCGACAGATGTTTTTC. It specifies CACDTVLGDTLSSWDTRQMFF.

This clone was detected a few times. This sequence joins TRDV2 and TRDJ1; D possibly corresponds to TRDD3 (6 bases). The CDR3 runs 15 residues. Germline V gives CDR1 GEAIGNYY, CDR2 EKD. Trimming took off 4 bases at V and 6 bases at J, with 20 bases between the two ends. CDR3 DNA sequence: TGTGCCTGTGAAGCGCTGGGGCCAATGGGTTATAAACTCATCTTT. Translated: CACEALGPMGYKLIF.

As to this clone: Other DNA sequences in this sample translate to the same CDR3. CDR3 in amino acids: CACDTWGIWDTRQMFF. The CDR3 DNA follows: TGTGCCTGTGACACCTGGGGGATCTGGGACACCCGACAGATGTTTTTC. This chain joins TRDV2 and TRDJ3, with 8 bases identical to TRDD3. Germline V gene lookup returns CDR1 GEAIGNYY and CDR2 EKD. The CDR3 runs 16 residues. V dropped 0 bases and J dropped 3; count of bases not matched to a gene: 0.

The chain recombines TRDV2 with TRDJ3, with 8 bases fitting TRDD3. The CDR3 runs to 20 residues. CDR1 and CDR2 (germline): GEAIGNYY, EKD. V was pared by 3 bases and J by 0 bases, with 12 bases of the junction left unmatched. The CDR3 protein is CACDQGYASLLSWDTRQMFF. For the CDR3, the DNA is TGTGCCTGTGACCAGGGATACGCCTCCCTTCTCTCCTGGGACACCCGACAGATGTTTTTC.

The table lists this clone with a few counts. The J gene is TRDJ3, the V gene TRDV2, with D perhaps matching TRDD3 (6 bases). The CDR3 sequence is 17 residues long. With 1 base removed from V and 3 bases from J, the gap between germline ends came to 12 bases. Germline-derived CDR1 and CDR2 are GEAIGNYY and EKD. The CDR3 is CACDTVAGYWDTRQMFF. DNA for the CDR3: TGTGCCTGTGACACGGTTGCGGGATACTGGGACACCCGACAGATGTTTTTC.

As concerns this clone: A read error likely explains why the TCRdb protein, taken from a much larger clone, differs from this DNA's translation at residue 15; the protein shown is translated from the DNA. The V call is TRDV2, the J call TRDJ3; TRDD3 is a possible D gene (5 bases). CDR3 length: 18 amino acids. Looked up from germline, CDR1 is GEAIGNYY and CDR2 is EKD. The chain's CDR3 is CACDTWGPSSWDTRRMFF. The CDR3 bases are TGTGCCTGTGACACCTGGGGTCCGAGCTCCTGGGACACCCGACGGATGTTTTTC.

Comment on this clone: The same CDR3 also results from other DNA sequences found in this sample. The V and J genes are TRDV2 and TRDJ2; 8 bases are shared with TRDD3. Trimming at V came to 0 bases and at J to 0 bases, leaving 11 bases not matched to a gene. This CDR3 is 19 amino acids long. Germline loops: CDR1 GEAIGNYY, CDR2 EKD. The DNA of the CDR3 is TGTGCCTGTGACACCATGAGTACTGGGGGTTCTACTTTGACAGCACAACTCTTCTTT. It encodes CACDTMSTGGSTLTAQLFF.

The CDR3 sequence: CACDTGGYANWDTRQMFF. Here the CDR3 DNA reads TGTGCCTGTGACACCGGGGGATACGCTAACTGGGACACCCGACAGATGTTTTTC. V and J are TRDV2 and TRDJ3; 10 nucleotides align to TRDD3. Germline V lookup: CDR1 GEAIGNYY, CDR2 EKD. The V and J ends lost 0 bases and 3 bases, in that order; junction bases with no gene match: 4. This CDR3 contains 18 residues.

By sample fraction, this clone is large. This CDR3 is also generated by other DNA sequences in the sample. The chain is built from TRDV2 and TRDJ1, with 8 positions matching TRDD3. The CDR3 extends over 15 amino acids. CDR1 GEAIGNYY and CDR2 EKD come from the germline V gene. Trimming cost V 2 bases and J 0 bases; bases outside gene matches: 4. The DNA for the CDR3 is TGTGCCTGTGACAATCTACTGGGGGACACCGATAAACTCATCTTT. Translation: CACDNLLGDTDKLIF.

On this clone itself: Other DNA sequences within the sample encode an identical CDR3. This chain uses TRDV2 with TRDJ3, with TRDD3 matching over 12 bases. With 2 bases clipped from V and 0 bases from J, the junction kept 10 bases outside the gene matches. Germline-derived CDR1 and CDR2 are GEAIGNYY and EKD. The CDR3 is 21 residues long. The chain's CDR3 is CACDNLTGGYTSSWDTRQMFF. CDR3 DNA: TGTGCCTGTGACAATTTAACTGGGGGATACACCAGCTCCTGGGACACCCGACAGATGTTTTTC.

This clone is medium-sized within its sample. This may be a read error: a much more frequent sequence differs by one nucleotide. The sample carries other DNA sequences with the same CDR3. CDR3 residues: CACDTVLGDSWDTRQMFF. CDR3 DNA: TGTGCCTGTGACACCGTACTGGGGGATTCCTGGGACACCCGACAGATGTTTTTC. V usage is TRDV2 and J usage is TRDJ3, with 10 nucleotides matching TRDD3. After removal of 0 bases from V and 1 base from J, the junction contained 2 bases not matched to a gene. CDR3 length: 18 residues. Germline V CDR1 and CDR2: GEAIGNYY, EKD.

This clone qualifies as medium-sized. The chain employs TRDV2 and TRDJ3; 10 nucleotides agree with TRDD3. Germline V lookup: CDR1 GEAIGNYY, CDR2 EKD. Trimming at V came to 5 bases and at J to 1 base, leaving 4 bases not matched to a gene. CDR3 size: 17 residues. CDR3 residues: CACAPLGDSWDTRQMFF. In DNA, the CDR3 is TGTGCCTGTGCCCCACTGGGGGATTCCTGGGACACCCGACAGATGTTTTTC.

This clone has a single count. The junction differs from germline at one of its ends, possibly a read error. Here the CDR3 DNA reads TGTGCCTGTGACCGGCTACTGGGGGATACGAGCTCCTGGGACACCCAACAGATGTTTTTC. It codes for CACDRLLGDTSSWDTQQMFF. The genes are TRDV2 and TRDJ3, with 13 bases fitting TRDD3. The J gene is not listed in TCRdb, so it was assigned here from a DNA match to germline. The CDR3 is 20 amino acids. The V gene's germline CDR1 is GEAIGNYY and CDR2 EKD.

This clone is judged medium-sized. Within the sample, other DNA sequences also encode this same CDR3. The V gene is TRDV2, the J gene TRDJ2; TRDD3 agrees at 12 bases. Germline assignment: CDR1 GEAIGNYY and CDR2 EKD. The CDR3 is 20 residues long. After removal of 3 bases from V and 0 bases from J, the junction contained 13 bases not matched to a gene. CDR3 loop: CACDPLLGDTREALTAQLFF. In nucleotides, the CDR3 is TGTGCCTGTGACCCCCTGCTGGGGGATACGCGGGAAGCTTTGACAGCACAACTCTTCTTT.

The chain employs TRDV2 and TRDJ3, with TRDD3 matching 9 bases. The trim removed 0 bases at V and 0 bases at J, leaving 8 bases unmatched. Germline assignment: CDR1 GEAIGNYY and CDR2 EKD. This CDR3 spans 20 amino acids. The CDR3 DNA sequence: TGTGCCTGTGACACCGGTGCTGGGGGATTTCGCTCCTGGGACACCCGACAGATGTTTTTC. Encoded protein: CACDTGAGGFRSWDTRQMFF.

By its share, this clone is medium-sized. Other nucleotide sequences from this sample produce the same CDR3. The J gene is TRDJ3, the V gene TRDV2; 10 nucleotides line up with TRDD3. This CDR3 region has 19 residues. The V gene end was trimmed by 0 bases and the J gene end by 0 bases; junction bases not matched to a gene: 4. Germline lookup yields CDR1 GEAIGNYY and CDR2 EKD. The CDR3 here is CACDTWGILRSWDTRQMFF. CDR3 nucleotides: TGTGCCTGTGACACCTGGGGGATACTTCGCTCCTGGGACACCCGACAGATGTTTTTC.